This section outlines one TCR beta chain sequence together with its context. What it recognizes is unknown. Assay: immunoSEQ multiplex PCR; the TCRdb copy retains only in-frame clones and omits some. The table has 200,000 to 250,000 clones, 88% seen once. The sample originates from a study of Ad26.COV2.S vaccination and SARS-CoV-2 variants. Study at large: Sample donor was a member of the COV1001 Ad26.COV2.S trial arm.

Germline V lookup: CDR1 SGHAT, CDR2 FQNNGV. The trim removed 6 bases at V and 4 bases at J, leaving 11 bases unmatched. The CDR3 has 16 residues. Findings of the study overall: There was reportedly substantial breadth in spike-specific CD8+ and CD4+ T cell responses after vaccination. Analytic work on TCR breadth and depth might have understated the full extent of total T cell responses.

Sample treatment: around 19 received Ad26.COV2.S at low or high dose, single or two shots; roughly five received placebo; per-sample allocation not given. Specimens were obtained on day 63 following the first vaccine or placebo injection. The sample consisted of peripheral blood, taken in a trial of Ad26.COV2.S vaccine versus placebo. The rearrangement joins TRBV11-2 to TRBJ2-2; 7 bases agree with TRBD1. This TCR was recovered from a person between 18 and 60 years old who received the Ad26.COV2.S COVID-19 vaccine or a placebo. The CDR3 DNA reads as TGTGCCAGCAGACCTAAGACAGGGTCGCGCACCGGGGAGCTGTTTTTT. It encodes CASRPKTGSRTGELFF.